What follows is one TCR beta chain and its context. Sequencing was performed with immunoSEQ multiplex PCR; in TCRdb, only in-frame clones are kept and a portion is missing. The sample carries about 9,600 clones, about 80% recorded once. The data are from a study of immune cell composition in non-small cell lung cancer. V was pared by 3 bases and J by 7 bases, with 17 bases of the junction left unmatched. The CDR3 spans 18 residues. Germline V gene data show CDR1 as LGHNA and CDR2 as YSLEER. This clonotype originated in a human donor with non-small cell lung cancer. The sequenced sample consisted of lung tumor tissue. This chain uses TRBV4-3 with TRBJ2-4; TRBD2 matches at 8 bases. CDR3 sequence: CASSQRPLGSGGGNIQYF. CDR3 in DNA: TGCGCCAGCAGCCAGAGGCCTCTTGGGAGCGGGGGAGGGAACATTCAGTACTTC.